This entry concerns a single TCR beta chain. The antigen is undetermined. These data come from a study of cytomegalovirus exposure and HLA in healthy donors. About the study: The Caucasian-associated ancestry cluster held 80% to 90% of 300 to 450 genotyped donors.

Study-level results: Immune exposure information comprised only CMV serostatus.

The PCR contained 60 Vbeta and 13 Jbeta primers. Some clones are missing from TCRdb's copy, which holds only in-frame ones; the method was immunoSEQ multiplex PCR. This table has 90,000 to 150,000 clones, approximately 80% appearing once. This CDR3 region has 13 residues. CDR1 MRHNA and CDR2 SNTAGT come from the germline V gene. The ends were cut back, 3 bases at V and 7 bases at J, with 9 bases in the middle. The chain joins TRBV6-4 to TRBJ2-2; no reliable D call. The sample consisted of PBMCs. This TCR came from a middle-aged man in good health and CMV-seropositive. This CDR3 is CASSESPGGELFF. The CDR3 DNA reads TGTGCCAGCAGTGAGTCCCCAGGCGGGGAGCTGTTTTTT.